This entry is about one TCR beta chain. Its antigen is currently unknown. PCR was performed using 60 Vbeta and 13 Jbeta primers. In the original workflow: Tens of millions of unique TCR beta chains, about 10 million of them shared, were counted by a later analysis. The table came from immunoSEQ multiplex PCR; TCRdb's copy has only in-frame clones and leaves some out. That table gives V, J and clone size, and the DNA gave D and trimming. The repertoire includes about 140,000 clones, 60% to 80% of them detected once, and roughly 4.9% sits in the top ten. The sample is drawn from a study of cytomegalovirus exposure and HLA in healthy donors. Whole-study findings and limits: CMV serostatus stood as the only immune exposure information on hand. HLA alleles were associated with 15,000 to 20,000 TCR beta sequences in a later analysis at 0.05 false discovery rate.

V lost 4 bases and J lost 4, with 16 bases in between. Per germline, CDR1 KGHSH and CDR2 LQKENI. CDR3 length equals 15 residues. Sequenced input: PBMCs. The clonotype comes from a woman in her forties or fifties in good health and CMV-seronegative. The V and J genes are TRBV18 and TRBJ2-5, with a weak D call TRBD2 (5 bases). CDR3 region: CASSQGVLSRETQYF. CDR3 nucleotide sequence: TGTGCCAGCTCACAGGGAGTTCTGTCCCGAGAGACCCAGTACTTC.